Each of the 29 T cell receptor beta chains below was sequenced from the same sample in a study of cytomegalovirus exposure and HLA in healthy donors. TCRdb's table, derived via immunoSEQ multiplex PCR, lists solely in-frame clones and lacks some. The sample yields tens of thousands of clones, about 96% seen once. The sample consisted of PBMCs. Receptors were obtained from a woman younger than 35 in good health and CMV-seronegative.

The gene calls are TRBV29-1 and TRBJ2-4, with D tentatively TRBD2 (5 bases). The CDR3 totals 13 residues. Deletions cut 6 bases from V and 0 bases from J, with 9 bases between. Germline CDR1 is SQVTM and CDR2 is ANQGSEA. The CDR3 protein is CSVRTLAKNIQYF. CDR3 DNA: TGCAGCGTGAGGACTCTAGCCAAAAACATTCAGTACTTC. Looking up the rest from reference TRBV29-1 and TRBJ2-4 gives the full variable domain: SAVISQKPSRDICQRGTSLTIQCQVDSQVTMMFWYRQQPGQSLTLIATANQGSEATYESGFVIDKFPISRPNLTFSTLTVSNMSPEDSSIYLCSVRTLAKNIQYFGAGTRLSVL.

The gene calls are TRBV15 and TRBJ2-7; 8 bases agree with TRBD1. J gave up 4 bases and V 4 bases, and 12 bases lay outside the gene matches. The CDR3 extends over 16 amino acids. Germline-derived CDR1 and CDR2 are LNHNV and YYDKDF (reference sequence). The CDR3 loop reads CATSTRRQGSGYEQYF. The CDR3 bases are TGTGCCACCAGCACAAGACGACAGGGGTCCGGGTACGAGCAGTACTTC.

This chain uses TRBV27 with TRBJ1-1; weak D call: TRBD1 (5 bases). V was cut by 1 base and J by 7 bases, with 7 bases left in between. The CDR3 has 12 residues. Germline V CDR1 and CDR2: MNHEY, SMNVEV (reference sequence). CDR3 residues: CASSLLGGEAFF. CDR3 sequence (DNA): TGTGCCAGCAGTTTATTGGGGGGTGAAGCTTTCTTT.

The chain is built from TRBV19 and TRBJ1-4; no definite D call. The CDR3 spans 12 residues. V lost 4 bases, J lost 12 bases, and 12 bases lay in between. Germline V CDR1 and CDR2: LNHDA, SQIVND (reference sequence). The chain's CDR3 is CASSTRTGELFF. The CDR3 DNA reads TGTGCCAGTAGTACCCGGACTGGGGAACTGTTTTTT.

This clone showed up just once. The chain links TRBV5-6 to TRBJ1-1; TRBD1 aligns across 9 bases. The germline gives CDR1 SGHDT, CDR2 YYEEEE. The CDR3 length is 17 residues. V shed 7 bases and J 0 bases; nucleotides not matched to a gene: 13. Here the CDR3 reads CASEGARQGGMNTEAFF. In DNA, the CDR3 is TGTGCCAGCGAGGGGGCGAGACAGGGGGGGATGAACACTGAAGCTTTCTTT.

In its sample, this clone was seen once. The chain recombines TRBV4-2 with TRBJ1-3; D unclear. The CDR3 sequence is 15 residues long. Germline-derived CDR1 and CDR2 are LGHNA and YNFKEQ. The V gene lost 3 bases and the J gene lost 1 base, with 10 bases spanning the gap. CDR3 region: CASSQRRVSGNTIYF. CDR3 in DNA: TGTGCCAGCAGCCAGAGACGGGTGTCTGGAAACACCATATATTTT.

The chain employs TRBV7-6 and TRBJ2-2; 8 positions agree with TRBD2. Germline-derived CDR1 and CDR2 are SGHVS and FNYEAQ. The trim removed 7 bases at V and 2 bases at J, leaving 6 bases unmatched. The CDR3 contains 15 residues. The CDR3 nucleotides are TGTGCCAGCAACAAGCGGGGGCGTAACACCGGGGAGCTGTTTTTT. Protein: CASNKRGRNTGELFF.

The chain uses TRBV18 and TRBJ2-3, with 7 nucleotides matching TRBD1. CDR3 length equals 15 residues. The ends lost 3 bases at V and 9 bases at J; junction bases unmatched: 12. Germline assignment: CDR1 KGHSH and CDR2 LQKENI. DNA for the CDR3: TGTGCCAGCTCACCCGGGACAGCAGACGTCAGAACGCAGTATTTT. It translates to CASSPGTADVRTQYF.

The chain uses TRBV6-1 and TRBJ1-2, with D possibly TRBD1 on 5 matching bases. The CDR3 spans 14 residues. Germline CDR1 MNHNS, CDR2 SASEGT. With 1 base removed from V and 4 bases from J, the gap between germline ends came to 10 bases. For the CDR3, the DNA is TGTGCCAGCAGTGAAGGGGGGAGGGGCTATGGCTACACCTTC. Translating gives CASSEGGRGYGYTF.

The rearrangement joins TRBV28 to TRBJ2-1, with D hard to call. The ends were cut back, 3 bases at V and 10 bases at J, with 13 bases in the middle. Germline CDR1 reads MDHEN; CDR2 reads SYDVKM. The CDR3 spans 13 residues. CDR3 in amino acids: CASSLASVGEQFF. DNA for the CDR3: TGTGCCAGCAGTTTGGCCTCAGTCGGGGAGCAGTTCTTC.

CDR3 region: CASSPRAGYNEQFF. The CDR3 DNA sequence: TGTGCCAGCAGCCCCCGGGCAGGGTACAATGAGCAGTTCTTC. V gene TRBV6-5 combines with J gene TRBJ2-1; a weak D match, TRBD1 (5 bases). The germline V gene has CDR1 MNHEY and CDR2 SVGAGI. The CDR3 contains 14 residues. The germline V and J ends were trimmed by 6 bases and 4 bases, with 13 bases remaining between them.

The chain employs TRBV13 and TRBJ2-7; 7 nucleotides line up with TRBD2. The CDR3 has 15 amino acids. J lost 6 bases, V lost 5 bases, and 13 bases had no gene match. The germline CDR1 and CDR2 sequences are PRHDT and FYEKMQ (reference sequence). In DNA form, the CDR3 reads TGTGCCAGCAGCCCGGCCGGGACTACCCCAGTCGAGCAGTACTTC. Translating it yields CASSPAGTTPVEQYF.

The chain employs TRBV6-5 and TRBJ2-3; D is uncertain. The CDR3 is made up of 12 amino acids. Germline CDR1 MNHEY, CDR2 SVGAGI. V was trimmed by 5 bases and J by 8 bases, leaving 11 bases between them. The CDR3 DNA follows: TGTGCCAGCAGTCCGGAATCGGGTACGCAGTATTTT. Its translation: CASSPESGTQYF.

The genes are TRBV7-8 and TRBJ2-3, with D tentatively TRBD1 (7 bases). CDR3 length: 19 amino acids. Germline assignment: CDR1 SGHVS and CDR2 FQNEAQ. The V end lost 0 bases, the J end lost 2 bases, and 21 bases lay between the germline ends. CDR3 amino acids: CASSLATRGLLGDTDTQYF. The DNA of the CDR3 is TGTGCCAGCAGCTTAGCGACTAGGGGGCTGCTTGGGGACACAGATACGCAGTATTTT.

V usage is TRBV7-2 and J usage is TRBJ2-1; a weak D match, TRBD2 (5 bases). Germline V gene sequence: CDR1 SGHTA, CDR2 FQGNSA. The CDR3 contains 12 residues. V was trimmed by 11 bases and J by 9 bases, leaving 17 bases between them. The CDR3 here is CARRWANSEQFF. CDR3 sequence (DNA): TGTGCCCGGAGGTGGGCAAACAGTGAGCAGTTCTTC.

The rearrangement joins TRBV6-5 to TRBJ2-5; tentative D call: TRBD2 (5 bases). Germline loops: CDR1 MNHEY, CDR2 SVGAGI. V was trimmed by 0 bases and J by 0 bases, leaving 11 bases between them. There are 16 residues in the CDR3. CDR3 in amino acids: CASSYSAGFYQETQYF. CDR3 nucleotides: TGTGCCAGCAGTTACTCGGCGGGCTTCTACCAAGAGACCCAGTACTTC.

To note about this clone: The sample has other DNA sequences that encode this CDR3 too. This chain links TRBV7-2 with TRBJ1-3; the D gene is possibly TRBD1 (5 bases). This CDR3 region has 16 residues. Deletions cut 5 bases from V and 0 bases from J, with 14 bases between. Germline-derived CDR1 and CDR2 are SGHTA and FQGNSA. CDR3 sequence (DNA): TGTGCCAGCAGCCCGCGCGGGGGGAGCTCTGGAAACACCATATATTTT. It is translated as CASSPRGGSSGNTIYF.

The CDR3 DNA follows: TGTGCCACCAGCAGAGACCACTCTAGATCGGGGGGGGACAAGTCCTACGAGCAGTACTTC. The encoded protein is CATSRDHSRSGGDKSYEQYF. The rearrangement joins TRBV15 to TRBJ2-7, with 8 bases matching TRBD2. The CDR3 has 20 residues. Germline V gene sequence: CDR1 LNHNV, CDR2 YYDKDF (reference sequence). The junction had 17 bases not matched to a gene; V was cut back by 0 bases and J by 1 base.

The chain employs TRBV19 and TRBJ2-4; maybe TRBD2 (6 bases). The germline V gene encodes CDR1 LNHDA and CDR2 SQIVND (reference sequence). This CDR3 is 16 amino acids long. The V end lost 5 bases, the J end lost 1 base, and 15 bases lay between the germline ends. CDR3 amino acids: CASSSWTKGAKNIQYF. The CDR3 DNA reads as TGTGCCAGTAGTTCTTGGACTAAAGGTGCCAAAAACATTCAGTACTTC.

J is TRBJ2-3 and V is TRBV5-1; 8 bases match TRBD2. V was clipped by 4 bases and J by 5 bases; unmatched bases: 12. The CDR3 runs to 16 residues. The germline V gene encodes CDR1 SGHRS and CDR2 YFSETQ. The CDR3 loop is CASSGGYGRAGDTQYF. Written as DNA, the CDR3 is TGCGCCAGCAGCGGGGGGTACGGGAGGGCCGGAGATACGCAGTATTTT.

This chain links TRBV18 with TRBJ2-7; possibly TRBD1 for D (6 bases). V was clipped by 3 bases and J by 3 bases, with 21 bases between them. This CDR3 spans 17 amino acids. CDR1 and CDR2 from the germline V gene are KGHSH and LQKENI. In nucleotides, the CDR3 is TGTGCCAGCTCACCGCCTCCGCTCACCGGACAGAGCTACGAGCAGTACTTC. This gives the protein CASSPPPLTGQSYEQYF.

The CDR3 here is CASSPGQGPSYEQYF. The CDR3 bases are TGTGCCAGCTCACCGGGACAGGGACCCTCCTACGAGCAGTACTTC. The rearrangement links TRBV18 to TRBJ2-7; 9 bases are shared with TRBD1. V shed 3 bases and J 0 bases; nucleotides not matched to a gene: 3. The CDR3 has 15 residues. Germline CDR1 reads KGHSH; CDR2 reads LQKENI.

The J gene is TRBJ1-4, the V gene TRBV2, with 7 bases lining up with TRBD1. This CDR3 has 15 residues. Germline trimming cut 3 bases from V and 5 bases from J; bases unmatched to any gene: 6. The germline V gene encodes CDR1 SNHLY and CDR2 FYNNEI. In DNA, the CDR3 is TGTGCCAGCAGTGATGGGGGACAGACAAATGAAAAACTGTTTTTT. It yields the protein CASSDGGQTNEKLFF.

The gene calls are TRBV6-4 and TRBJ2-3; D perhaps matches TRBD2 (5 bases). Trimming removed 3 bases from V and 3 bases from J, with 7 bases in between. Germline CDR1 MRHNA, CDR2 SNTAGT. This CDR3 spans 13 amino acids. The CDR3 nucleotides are TGTGCCAGCAGTGAGACGGGGACAGATACGCAGTATTTT. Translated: CASSETGTDTQYF.

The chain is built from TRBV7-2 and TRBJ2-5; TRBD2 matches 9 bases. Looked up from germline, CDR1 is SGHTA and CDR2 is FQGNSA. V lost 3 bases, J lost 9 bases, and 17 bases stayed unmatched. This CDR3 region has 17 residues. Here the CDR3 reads CASSLRGASGASLSQYF. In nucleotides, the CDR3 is TGTGCCAGCAGCTTGCGGGGGGCTAGCGGGGCCTCACTGTCCCAGTACTTC.

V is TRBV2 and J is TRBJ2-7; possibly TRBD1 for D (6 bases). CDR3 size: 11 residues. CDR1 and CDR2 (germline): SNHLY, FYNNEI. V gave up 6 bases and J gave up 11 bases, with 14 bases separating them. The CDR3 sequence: CASRLQGYEYF. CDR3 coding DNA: TGTGCCAGCAGGCTACAGGGATATGAGTACTTC.

The CDR3 region has the DNA TGTGCCAGCAGCTTATTTCCCTGGCGGGAGGGCCCCCACGAGCAGTACTTC. This gives the protein CASSLFPWREGPHEQYF. The chain has TRBV13 and TRBJ2-7; 9 nucleotides match TRBD2. This CDR3 is built from 17 residues. Germline lookup yields CDR1 PRHDT and CDR2 FYEKMQ (reference sequence). The V gene end was trimmed by 2 bases and the J gene end by 5 bases; junction bases not matched to a gene: 13.

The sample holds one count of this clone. The CDR3 bases are TGTGCCAGCAGCCCTGGTGGGGGGGATTACTATGGCTACACCTTC. Translated, it gives CASSPGGGDYYGYTF. The chain carries TRBV5-4 and TRBJ1-2, with D possibly matching TRBD1 (5 bases). Per the germline V gene, CDR1 is SGHNT and CDR2 is YYREEE (reference sequence). The CDR3 runs to 15 residues. Trimming pared 4 bases from V and 3 bases from J, leaving 16 bases between.

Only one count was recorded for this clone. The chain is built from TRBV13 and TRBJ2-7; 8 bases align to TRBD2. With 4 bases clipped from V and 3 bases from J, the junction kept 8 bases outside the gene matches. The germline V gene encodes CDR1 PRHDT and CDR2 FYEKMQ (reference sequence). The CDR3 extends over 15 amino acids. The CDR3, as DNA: TGTGCCAGCAGCTCACCGAATAGCGGGGACTACGAGCAGTACTTC. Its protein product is CASSSPNSGDYEQYF.